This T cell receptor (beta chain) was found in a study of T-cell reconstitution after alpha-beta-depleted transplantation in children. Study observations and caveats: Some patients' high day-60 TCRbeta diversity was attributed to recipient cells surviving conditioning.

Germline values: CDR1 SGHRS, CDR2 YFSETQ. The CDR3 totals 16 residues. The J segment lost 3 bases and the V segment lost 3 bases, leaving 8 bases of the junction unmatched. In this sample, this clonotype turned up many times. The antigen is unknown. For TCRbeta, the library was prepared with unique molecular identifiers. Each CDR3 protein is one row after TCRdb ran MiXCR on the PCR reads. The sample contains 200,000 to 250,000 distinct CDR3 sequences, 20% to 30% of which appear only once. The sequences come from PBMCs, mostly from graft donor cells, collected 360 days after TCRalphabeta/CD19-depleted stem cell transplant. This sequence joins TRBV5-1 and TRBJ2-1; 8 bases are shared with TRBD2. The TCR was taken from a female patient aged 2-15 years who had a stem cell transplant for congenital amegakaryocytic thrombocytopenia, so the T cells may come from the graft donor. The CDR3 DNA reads TGCGCCAGCAGCTCGGTCCCCGGGACTAGCTACAATGAGCAGTTCTTC. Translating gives CASSSVPGTSYNEQFF.